This T cell receptor beta chain was documented in a study of blood T cells in healthy people across ages. A second PCR of 7 to 11 cycles used a sample-barcoded 5' primer and a J-beta primer mix. Using its own MiXCR run on the 5' RACE reads, TCRdb lists one record per CDR3 protein. The data show about 680,000 distinct CDR3 sequences, around 45% seen once. Overall study results and limits: Leaving the PBMCs unsorted stopped any conclusive comparison of naive versus antigen-experienced cells.

This clonotype turned up a few times. Antigen: not known. Healthy individuals of Caucasian origin from Russia, aged roughly 6 to 95, served as donors. This CDR3 has 13 residues. Trimming stripped 6 bases from V and 12 bases from J, with 18 bases between. Sequencing used blood. This clonotype was obtained from a woman aged 60-70 years in good health. This chain connects TRBV12-3 or TRBV12-4 to TRBJ2-1; a weak D match, TRBD1 (5 bases). This chain's CDR3 is CASSTPGWQGQFF. As DNA, the CDR3 is TGTGCCAGCAGCACCCCGGGTTGGCAGGGGCAGTTCTTC.